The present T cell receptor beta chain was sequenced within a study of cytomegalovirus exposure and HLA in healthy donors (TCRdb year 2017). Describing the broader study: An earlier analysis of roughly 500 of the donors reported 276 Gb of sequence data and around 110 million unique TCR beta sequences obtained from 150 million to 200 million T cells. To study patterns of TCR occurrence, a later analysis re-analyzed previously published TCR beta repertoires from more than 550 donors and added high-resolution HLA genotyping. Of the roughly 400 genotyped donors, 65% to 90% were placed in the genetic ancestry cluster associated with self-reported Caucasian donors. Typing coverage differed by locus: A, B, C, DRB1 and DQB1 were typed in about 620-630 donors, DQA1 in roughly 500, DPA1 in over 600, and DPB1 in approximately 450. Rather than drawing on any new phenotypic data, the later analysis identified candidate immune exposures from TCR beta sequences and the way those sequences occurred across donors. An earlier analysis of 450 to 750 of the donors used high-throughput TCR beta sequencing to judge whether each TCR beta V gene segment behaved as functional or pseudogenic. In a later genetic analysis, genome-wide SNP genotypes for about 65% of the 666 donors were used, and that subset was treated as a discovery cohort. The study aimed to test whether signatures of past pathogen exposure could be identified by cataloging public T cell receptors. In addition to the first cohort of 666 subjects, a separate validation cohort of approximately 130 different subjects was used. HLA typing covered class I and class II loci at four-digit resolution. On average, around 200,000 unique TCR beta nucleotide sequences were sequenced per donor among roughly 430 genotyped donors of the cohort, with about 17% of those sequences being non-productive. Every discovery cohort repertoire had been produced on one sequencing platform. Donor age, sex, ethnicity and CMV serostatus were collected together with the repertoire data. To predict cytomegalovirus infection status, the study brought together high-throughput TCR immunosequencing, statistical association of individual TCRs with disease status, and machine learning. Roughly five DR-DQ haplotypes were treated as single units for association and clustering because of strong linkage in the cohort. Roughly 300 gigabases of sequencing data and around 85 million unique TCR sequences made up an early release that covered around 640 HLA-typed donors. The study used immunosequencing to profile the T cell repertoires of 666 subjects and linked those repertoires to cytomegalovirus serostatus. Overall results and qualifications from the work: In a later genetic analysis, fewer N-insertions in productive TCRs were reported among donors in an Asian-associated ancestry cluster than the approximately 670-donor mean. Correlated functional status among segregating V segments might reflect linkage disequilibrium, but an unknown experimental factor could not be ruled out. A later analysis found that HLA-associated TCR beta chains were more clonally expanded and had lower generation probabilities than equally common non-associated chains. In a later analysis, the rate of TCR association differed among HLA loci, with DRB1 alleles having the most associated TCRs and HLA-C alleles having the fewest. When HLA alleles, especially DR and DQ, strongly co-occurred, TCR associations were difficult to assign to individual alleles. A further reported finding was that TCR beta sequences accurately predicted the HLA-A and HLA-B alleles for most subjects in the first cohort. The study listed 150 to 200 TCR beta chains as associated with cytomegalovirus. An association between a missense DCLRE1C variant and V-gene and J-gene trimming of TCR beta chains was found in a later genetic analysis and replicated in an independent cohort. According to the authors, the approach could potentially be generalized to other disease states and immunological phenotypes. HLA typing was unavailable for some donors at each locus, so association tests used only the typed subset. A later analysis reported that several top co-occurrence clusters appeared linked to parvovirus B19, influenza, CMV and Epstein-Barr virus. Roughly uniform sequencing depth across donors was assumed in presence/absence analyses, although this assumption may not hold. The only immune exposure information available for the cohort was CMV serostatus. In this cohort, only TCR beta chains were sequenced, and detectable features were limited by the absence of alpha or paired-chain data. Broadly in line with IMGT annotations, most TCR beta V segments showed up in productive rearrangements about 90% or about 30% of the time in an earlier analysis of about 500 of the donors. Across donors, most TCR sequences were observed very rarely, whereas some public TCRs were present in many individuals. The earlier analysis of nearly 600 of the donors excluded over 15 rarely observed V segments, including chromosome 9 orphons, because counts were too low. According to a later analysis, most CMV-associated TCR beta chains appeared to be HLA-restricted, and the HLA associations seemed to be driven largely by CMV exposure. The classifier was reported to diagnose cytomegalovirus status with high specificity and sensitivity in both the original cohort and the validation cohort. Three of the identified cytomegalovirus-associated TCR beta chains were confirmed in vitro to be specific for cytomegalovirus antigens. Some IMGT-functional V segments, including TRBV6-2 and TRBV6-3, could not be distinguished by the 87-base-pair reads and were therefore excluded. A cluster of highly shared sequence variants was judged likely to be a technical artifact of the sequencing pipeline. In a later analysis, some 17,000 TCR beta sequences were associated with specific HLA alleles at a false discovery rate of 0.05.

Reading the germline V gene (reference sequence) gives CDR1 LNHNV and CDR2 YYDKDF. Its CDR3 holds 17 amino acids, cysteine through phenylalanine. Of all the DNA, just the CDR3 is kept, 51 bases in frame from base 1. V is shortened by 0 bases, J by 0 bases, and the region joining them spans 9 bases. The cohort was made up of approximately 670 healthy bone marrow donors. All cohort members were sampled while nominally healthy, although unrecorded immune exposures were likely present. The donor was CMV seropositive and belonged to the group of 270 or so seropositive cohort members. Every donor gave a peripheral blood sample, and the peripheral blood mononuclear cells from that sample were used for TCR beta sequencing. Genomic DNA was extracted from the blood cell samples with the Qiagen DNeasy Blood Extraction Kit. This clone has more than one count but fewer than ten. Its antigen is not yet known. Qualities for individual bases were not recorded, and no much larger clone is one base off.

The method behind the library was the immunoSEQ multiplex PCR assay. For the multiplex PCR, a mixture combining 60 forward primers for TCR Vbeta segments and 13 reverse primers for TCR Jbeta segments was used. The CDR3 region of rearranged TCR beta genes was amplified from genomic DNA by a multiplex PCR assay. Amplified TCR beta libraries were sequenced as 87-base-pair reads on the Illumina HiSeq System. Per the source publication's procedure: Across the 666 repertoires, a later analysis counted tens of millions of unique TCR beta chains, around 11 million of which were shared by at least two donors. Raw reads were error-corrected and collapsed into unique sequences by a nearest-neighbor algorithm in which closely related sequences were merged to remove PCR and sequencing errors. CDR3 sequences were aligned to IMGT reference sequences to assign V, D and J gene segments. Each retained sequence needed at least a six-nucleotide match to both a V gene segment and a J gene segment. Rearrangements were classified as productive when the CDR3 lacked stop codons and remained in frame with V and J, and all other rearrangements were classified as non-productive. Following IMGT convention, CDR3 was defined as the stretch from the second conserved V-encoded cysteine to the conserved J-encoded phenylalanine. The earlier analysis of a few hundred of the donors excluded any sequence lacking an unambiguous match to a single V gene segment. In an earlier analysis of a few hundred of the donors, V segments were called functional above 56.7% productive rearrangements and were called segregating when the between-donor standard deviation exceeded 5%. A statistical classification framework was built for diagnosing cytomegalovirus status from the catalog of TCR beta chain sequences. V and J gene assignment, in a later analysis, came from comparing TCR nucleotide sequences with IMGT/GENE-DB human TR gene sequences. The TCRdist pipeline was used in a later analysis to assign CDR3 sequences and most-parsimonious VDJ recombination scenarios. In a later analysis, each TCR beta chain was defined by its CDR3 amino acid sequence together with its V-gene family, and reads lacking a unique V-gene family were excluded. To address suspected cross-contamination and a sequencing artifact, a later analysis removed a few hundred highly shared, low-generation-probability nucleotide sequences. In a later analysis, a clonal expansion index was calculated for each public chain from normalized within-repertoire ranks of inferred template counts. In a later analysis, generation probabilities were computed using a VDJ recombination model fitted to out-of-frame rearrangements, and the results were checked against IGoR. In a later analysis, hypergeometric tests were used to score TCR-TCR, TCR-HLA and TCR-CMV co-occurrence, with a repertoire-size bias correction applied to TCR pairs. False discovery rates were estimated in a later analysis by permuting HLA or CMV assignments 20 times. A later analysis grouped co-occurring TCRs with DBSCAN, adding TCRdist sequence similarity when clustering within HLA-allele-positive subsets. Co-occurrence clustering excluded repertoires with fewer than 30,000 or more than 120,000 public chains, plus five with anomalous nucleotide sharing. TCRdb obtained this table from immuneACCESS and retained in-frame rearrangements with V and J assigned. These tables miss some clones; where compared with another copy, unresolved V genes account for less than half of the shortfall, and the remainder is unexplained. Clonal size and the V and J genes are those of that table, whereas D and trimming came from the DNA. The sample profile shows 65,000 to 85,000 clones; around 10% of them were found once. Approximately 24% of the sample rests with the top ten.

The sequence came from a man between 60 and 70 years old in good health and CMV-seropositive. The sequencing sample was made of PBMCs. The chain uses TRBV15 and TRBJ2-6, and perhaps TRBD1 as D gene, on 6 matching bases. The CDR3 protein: CATSRDRQASGANVLTF. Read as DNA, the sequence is TGTGCCACCAGCAGAGATCGACAGGCCTCTGGGGCCAACGTCCTGACTTTC. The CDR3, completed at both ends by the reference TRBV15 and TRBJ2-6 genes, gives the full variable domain DAMVIQNPRYQVTQFGKPVTLSCSQTLNHNVMYWYQQKSSQAPKLLFHYYDKDFNNEADTPDNFQSRRPNTSFCFLDIRSPGLGDTAMYLCATSRDRQASGANVLTFGAGSRLTVL.